This T cell receptor beta chain was identified in a study of T-cell reconstitution after alpha-beta-depleted transplantation in children. TCRbeta library preparation incorporated unique molecular identifiers. TCRdb fed the PCR reads into MiXCR, producing one record per CDR3 protein. The sample consists of hundreds of thousands of distinct CDR3 sequences, under 20% of them appearing once. Study-wide results and limits: There were some patients whose high TCRbeta diversity at day 60 came from surviving recipient T cells and thymic progenitors. Where alpha-beta T cells came from about two months after transplant was reportedly several hundred expanded graft clones. T-cell numbers and diversity one year post-transplant derived largely from freshly generated T cells.

This clonotype was seen many times. Antigen: not known. The clonotype was recovered from a male patient aged 10 to 17 who had a stem cell transplant for acute lymphoblastic leukemia, so the T cells may come from the graft donor. The sample was PBMCs, mostly from graft donor cells, taken 360 days after TCRalphabeta/CD19-depleted stem cell transplant.

The CDR3 DNA reads as TGCAGCGTTCGACAGGCGACCTCCTACGAGCAGTACTTC. Its translation is CSVRQATSYEQYF. This chain links TRBV29-1 with TRBJ2-7, with a weak D call TRBD1 (6 bases). CDR3 length: 13 amino acids. The germline CDR1 and CDR2 sequences are SQVTM and ANQGSEA. V lost 5 bases and J 0 bases, leaving 11 bases between the germline ends.